This passage covers 5 T cell receptor beta chains from one sample sequenced in a study of Graves' ophthalmopathy and Graves' hyperthyroidism. Amplification of TCR beta CDR3 regions used RNA transcripts. The library came from an HTBI-primed first-round RT-PCR and a second-round multiplex PCR. TCRdb independently ran MiXCR on the multiplex PCR reads; one entry per CDR3 protein. This sample has hundreds of thousands of distinct CDR3 sequences; roughly two fifths occur once, and the top ten carry less than 55%. Material: peripheral blood. The origin of the receptors is an adult man with Graves' ophthalmopathy.

This clonotype has a count of ten or more. The chain links TRBV14 to TRBJ2-5, with D maybe TRBD2 (5 bases). This CDR3 spans 13 amino acids. Per germline, CDR1 SGHDN and CDR2 FVKESK. V was trimmed by 2 bases and J by 5 bases, leaving 9 bases between them. Written as DNA, the CDR3 is TGTGCCAGCAGCCAACCGGGAATCGAGACCCAGTACTTC. It yields the protein CASSQPGIETQYF.

About this clonotype: At one end, the junction sequence differs from germline, possibly due to a read error. The chain recombines TRBV24-1 with TRBJ2-7; D is tentatively TRBD1 or TRBD2 (5 bases each). CDR1 and CDR2 (germline): KGHDR, SFDVKD. This CDR3 region has 15 residues. CDR3 sequence reads: CASSYGPGQAYEQYF. As DNA, the CDR3 is TGTGCCAGCAGTTACGGGCCGGGGCAAGCCTACGAGCAGTACTTC.

The chain carries TRBV29-1 and TRBJ1-5; D is possibly TRBD1 (6 bases). The CDR3 covers 15 residues. V lost 8 bases and J lost 0, with 17 bases in between. Germline loops: CDR1 SQVTM, CDR2 ANQGSEA. The CDR3 DNA follows: TGCAGCTTAGGACAGCAGCCCTATAGCAATCAGCCCCAGCATTTT. Amino acid sequence: CSLGQQPYSNQPQHF.

The chain employs TRBV29-1 and TRBJ2-7; 7 bases map to TRBD1. Germline CDR1 and CDR2: SQVTM and ANQGSEA. V was clipped by 7 bases and J by 3 bases; unmatched bases: 6. The CDR3 has 12 amino acids. The chain's CDR3 is CSAGTVDYEQYF. Written as DNA, the CDR3 is TGCAGCGCCGGGACAGTGGACTACGAGCAGTACTTC.

This clonotype was detected once. V usage is TRBV7-2 and J usage is TRBJ1-2; possible D gene TRBD1, 5 bases. The germline V gene has CDR1 SGHTA and CDR2 FQGNSA. The V gene lost 6 bases and the J gene lost 4 bases, with 12 bases spanning the gap. The length of the CDR3 is 13 residues. CDR3 region: CASSEQVPYGYTF. The CDR3 region has the DNA TGTGCCAGCAGTGAACAGGTCCCCTATGGCTACACCTTC.